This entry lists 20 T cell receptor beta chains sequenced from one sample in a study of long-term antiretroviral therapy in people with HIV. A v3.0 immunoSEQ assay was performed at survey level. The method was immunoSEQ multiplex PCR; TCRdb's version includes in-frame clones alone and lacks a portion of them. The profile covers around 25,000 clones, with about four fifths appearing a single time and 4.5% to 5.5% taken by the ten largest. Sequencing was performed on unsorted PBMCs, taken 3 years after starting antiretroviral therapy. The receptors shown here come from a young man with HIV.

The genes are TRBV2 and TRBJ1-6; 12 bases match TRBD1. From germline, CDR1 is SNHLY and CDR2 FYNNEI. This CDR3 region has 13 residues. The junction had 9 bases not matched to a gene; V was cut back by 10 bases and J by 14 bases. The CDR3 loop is CATPGTGGRSLHF. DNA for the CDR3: TGTGCCACCCCCGGGACAGGGGGCCGCTCCCTCCACTTT.

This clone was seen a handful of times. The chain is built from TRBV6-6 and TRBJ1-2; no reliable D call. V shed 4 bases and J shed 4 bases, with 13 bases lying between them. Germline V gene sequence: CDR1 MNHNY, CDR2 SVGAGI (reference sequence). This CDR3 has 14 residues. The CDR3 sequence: CASSSLGRPYGYTF. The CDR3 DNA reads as TGTGCCAGCAGTTCACTGGGGAGACCCTATGGCTACACCTTC.

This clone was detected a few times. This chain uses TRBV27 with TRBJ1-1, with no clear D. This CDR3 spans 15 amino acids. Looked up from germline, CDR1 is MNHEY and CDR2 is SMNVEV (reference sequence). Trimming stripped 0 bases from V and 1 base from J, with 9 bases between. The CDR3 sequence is CASSLSPWENTEAFF. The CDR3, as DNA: TGTGCCAGCAGTTTATCGCCCTGGGAGAACACTGAAGCTTTCTTT.

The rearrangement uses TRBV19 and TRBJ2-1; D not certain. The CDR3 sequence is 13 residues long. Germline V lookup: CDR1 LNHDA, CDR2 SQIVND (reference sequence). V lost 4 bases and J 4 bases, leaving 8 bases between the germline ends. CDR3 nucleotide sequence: TGTGCCAGTAGTAGTAGCCCTTACAATGAGCAGTTCTTC. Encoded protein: CASSSSPYNEQFF.

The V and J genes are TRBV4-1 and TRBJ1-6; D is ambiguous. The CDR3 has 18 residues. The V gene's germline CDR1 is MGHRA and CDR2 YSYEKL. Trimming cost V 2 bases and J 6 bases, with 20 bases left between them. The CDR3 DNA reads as TGCGCCAGCAGCCAAAGAGGGAGCACCTCATCGGGTAATTCACCCCTCCACTTT. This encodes CASSQRGSTSSGNSPLHF.

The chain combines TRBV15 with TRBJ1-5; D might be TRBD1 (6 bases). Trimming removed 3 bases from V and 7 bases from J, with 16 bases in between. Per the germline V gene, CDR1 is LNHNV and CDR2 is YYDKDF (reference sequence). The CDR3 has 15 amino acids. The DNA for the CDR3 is TGTGCCACCAGCAGGGAGGGGGGGGCTTGGCAGCCCCAGCATTTT. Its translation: CATSREGGAWQPQHF.

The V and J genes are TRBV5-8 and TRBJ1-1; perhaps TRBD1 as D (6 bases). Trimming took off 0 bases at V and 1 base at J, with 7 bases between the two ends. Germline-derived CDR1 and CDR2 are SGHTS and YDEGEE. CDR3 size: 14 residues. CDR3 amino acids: CASSLGGGNTEAFF. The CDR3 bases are TGTGCCAGCAGCTTGGGAGGGGGGAACACTGAAGCTTTCTTT.

CDR3 DNA: TGTGCCAGTAGTGGTTCTGAGGCAACTAATGAAAAACTGTTTTTT. Translation gives CASSGSEATNEKLFF. This chain connects TRBV19 to TRBJ1-4; D gene uncertain. CDR3 length: 15 residues. Trimming left V 5 bases short and J 0 bases short, with 10 bases between. The germline V gene has CDR1 LNHDA and CDR2 SQIVND (reference sequence).

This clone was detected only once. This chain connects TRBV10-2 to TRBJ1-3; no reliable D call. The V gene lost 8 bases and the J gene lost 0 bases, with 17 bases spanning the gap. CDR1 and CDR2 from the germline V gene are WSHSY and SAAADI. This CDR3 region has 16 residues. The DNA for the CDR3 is TGCGCCAGCTCCTGGGCCGCGGGTAGCTCTGGAAACACCATATATTTT. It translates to CASSWAAGSSGNTIYF.

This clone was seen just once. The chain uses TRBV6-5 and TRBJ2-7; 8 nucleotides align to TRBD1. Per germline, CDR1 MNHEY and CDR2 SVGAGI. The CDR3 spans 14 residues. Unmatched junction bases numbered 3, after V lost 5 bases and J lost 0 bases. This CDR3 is CASSPGQASYEQYF. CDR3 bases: TGTGCCAGCAGTCCGGGACAGGCCTCCTACGAGCAGTACTTC.

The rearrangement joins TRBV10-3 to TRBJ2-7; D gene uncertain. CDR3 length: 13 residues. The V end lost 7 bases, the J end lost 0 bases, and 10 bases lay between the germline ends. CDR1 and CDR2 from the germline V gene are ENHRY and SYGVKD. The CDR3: CAITPGLSYEQYF. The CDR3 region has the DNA TGTGCCATCACCCCGGGCCTCTCCTACGAGCAGTACTTC.

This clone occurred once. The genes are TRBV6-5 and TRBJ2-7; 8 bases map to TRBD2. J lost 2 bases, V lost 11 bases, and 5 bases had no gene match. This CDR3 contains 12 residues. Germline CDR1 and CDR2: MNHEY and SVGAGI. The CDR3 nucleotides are TGTGCCTCCCGGACTAGCCCCTACGAGCAGTACTTC. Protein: CASRTSPYEQYF.

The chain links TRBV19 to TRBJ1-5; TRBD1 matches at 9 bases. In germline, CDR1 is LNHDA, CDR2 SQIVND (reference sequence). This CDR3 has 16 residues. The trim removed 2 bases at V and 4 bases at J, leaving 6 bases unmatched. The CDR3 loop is CASSIIGQGLNQPQHF. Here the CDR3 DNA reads TGTGCCAGTAGTATAATCGGACAGGGGCTTAATCAGCCCCAGCATTTT.

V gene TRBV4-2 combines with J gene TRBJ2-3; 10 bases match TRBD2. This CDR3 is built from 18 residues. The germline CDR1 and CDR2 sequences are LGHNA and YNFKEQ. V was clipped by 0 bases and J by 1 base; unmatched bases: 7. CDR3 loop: CASSQERAAGGRTDTQYF. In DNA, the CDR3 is TGTGCCAGCAGCCAAGAGCGGGCAGCGGGGGGGCGCACAGATACGCAGTATTTT.

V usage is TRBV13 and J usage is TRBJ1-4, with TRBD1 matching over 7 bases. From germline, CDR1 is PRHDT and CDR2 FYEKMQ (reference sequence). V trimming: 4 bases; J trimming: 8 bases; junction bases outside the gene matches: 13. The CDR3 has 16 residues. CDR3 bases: TGTGCCAGCAGCTCATTTGAGGGACAGACAAGAGAAAAACTGTTTTTT. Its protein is CASSSFEGQTREKLFF.

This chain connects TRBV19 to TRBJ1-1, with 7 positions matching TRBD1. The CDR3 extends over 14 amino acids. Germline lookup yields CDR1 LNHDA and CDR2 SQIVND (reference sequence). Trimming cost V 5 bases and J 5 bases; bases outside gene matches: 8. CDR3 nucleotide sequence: TGTGCCAGTAGTCAAAACAGGGGTGGAACTGAAGCTTTCTTT. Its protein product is CASSQNRGGTEAFF.

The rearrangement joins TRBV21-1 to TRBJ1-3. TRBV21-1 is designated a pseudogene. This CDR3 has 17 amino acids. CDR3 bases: TGTGCCAGCAGCATATGTCGGGGGTCCGTTCCTGGAAACACCATATATTTT. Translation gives CASSICRGSVPGNTIYF.

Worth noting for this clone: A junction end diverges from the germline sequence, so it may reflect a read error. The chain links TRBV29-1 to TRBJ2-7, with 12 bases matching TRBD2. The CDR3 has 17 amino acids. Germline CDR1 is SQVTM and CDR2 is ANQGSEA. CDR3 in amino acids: CSVEGLAGYGSSYEQYF. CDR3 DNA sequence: TGCAGCGTAGAAGGACTAGCGGGGTACGGGAGCTCCTACGAGCAGTACTTC.

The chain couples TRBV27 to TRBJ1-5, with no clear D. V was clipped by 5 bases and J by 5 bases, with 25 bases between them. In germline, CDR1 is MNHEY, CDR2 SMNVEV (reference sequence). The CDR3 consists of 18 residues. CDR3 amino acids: CASSVSGTGSLGDQPQHF. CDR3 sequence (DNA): TGTGCCAGCAGTGTGTCCGGTACCGGGAGCCTTGGCGATCAGCCCCAGCATTTT.

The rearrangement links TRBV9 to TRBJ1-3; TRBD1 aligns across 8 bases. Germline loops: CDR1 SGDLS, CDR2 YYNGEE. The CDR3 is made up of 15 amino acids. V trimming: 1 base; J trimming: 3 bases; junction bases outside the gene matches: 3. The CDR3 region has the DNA TGTGCCAGCAGCGTAAGAACAGGGGGTGGAAACACCATATATTTT. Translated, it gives CASSVRTGGGNTIYF. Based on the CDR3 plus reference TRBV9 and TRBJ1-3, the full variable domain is DSGVTQTPKHLITATGQRVTLRCSPRSGDLSVYWYQQSLDQGLQFLIQYYNGEERAKGNILERFSAQQFPDLHSELNLSSLELGDSALYFCASSVRTGGGNTIYFGEGSWLTVV.